One sample yielded the 25 T cell receptor beta chains listed below, sequenced in a study of CD8 T cells in ankylosing spondylitis. Via MiXCR, TCRdb re-called the 5' RACE reads, giving one row per CDR3 protein. Of some 250,000 distinct CDR3 sequences listed, roughly a quarter are singletons. Sample: blood, either unsorted or a sorted T cell fraction (not recorded which). The receptors were gathered from a male donor with ankylosing spondylitis or in good health (not recorded which).

Ten or more counts support this clonotype. The V call is TRBV10-1, the J call TRBJ2-3; D unresolved. The V end lost 0 bases, the J end lost 8 bases, and 6 bases lay between the germline ends. Germline CDR1 and CDR2: WNHNN and SYGVQD (reference sequence). CDR3 size: 12 residues. Written as DNA, the CDR3 is TGCGCCAGCAGTGAGTCGACAAGTACGCAGTATTTT. As protein: CASSESTSTQYF.

This clonotype was observed many times. The rearrangement links TRBV20-1 to TRBJ2-7; 7 bases map to TRBD2. This CDR3 is built from 12 residues. Germline V gene sequence: CDR1 DFQATT, CDR2 SNEGSKA (reference sequence). The V segment lost 6 bases and the J segment 1 base; nucleotides outside the gene matches: 3. The CDR3 loop reads CSAVGGSYEQYF. In nucleotides, the CDR3 is TGCAGTGCGGTGGGGGGGTCCTACGAGCAGTACTTC.

This chain joins TRBV20-1 and TRBJ1-6, with TRBD1 as a possible D gene (6 bases). The V end was cut by 3 bases, the J end by 10 bases, with 22 bases between. From germline, CDR1 is DFQATT and CDR2 SNEGSKA (reference sequence). The CDR3 has 16 amino acids. The CDR3 region is CSASKANTGNRSPLHF. In DNA, the CDR3 is TGCAGTGCTAGTAAGGCCAACACAGGGAATCGCTCACCCCTCCACTTT.

A note on this clonotype: A single base separates this from a much larger clone, so it may be a read error. J is TRBJ2-5 and V is TRBV18, with no clear D. Trimming pared 2 bases from V and 5 bases from J, leaving 6 bases between. Germline values: CDR1 KGHSH, CDR2 LQKENI. CDR3 size: 12 residues. In nucleotides, the CDR3 is TGTGCCAGCTCACCAGAAAGTGAGACCCAGTACTTC. It codes for CASSPESETQYF.

This clonotype showed up just a few times. The chain is built from TRBV6-1 and TRBJ2-7, with D perhaps assigned TRBD1 or TRBD2 (6 bases each). Trimming shortened V by 6 bases and J by 2 bases, and 14 bases separated the two germline ends. The germline gives CDR1 MNHNS, CDR2 SASEGT. The CDR3 is 14 amino acids. The CDR3 DNA reads TGTGCCAGCAGGGCGAATCGGGGGCCCTACGAGCAGTACTTC. This codes for CASRANRGPYEQYF.

This sequence joins TRBV19 and TRBJ1-2; D ambiguous. Trimming took off 4 bases at V and 3 bases at J, with 15 bases between the two ends. Germline V lookup: CDR1 LNHDA, CDR2 SQIVND (reference sequence). The CDR3 covers 15 residues. Written as DNA, the CDR3 is TGTGCCAGTAGTACAACCGCGAACTCCTACTATGGCTACACCTTC. This encodes CASSTTANSYYGYTF.

This clonotype was counted ten times or more. The chain carries TRBV12-3 or TRBV12-4 and TRBJ2-3; TRBD2 aligns across 10 bases. The CDR3 covers 16 residues. The V segment lost 6 bases and the J segment 2 bases; nucleotides outside the gene matches: 8. The chain's CDR3 is CASRKLAGIATDTQYF. CDR3 nucleotides: TGTGCCAGCAGAAAACTAGCGGGGATAGCCACAGATACGCAGTATTTT.

The J gene is TRBJ2-3, the V gene TRBV5-1; D unresolved. The CDR3 is 13 residues long. CDR1 is SGHRS, CDR2 YFSETQ, per germline. V lost 0 bases to trimming and J lost 10 bases, with 12 bases between them. The CDR3 here is CASSLDNMRAQYF. The CDR3 DNA is TGCGCCAGCAGCTTGGACAACATGCGTGCGCAGTATTTT.

The sample holds many counts of this clonotype. The rearrangement joins TRBV6-5 to TRBJ2-5; 9 bases map to TRBD1. Trimming removed 4 bases from V and 7 bases from J; junction bases left unmatched: 4. CDR1 is MNHEY and CDR2 is SVGAGI in the germline V gene. The CDR3 has 13 amino acids. CDR3 nucleotide sequence: TGTGCCAGCAGTTGGGACAGGGAGGGGACCCAGTACTTC. Its translation: CASSWDREGTQYF.

The CDR3 nucleotides are TGTGCCAGCACCCCCACAGGGAACTATGGCTACACCTTC. This sequence encodes CASTPTGNYGYTF. This rearrangement joins TRBV12-3 or TRBV12-4 to TRBJ1-2; tentatively, D is TRBD1 (6 bases). The ends were cut back, 7 bases at V and 2 bases at J, with 11 bases in the middle. This CDR3 comprises 13 residues.

V and J are TRBV20-1 and TRBJ1-5, with 7 bases lining up with TRBD1. The V gene end was trimmed by 6 bases and the J gene end by 0 bases; junction bases not matched to a gene: 11. Germline V gene sequence: CDR1 DFQATT, CDR2 SNEGSKA (reference sequence). The CDR3 is made up of 16 amino acids. CDR3 amino acids: CSAINLQGYSNQPQHF. CDR3 coding DNA: TGCAGTGCGATCAATCTACAGGGGTATAGCAATCAGCCCCAGCATTTT.

V is TRBV20-1 and J is TRBJ2-7; TRBD1 aligns across 7 bases. CDR3 length: 13 residues. The germline CDR1 and CDR2 sequences are DFQATT and SNEGSKA (reference sequence). The V and J ends lost 5 bases and 3 bases, in that order; junction bases with no gene match: 7. DNA for the CDR3: TGCAGTGCTGAGGACAGGCCTAACTACGAGCAGTACTTC. Amino acid sequence: CSAEDRPNYEQYF.

The chain couples TRBV28 to TRBJ2-1; perhaps TRBD2 as D (6 bases). Trimming shortened V by 2 bases and J by 8 bases, and 13 bases separated the two germline ends. This CDR3 spans 14 amino acids. Germline loops: CDR1 MDHEN, CDR2 SYDVKM. The DNA of the CDR3 is TGTGCCAGCAGTTTAGGACTATGGAGGGATGAGCAGTTCTTC. It is translated as CASSLGLWRDEQFF.

The chain links TRBV9 to TRBJ1-6, with D maybe TRBD1 (5 bases). This CDR3 region has 14 residues. V dropped 2 bases and J dropped 4 bases, with 7 bases sitting between them. Per germline, CDR1 SGDLS and CDR2 YYNGEE. DNA of the CDR3: TGTGCCAGCAGCGTCAGGGTGTATAATTCACCCCTCCACTTT. Its protein product is CASSVRVYNSPLHF.

The chain has TRBV12-3 or TRBV12-4 and TRBJ2-1, with D possibly being TRBD2 (6 bases). Trimming took 5 bases from V and 5 from J, leaving 16 bases between them. The CDR3 covers 15 residues. CDR3 nucleotide sequence: TGTGCCAGCAGTCCGGGGGACCCTTCTGACAATGAGCAGTTCTTC. Its protein product is CASSPGDPSDNEQFF.

This clonotype was counted a few times. The chain couples TRBV20-1 to TRBJ2-5; possibly TRBD1 for D (6 bases). The CDR3 covers 13 residues. Germline V gene lookup returns CDR1 DFQATT and CDR2 SNEGSKA (reference sequence). The V end was cut by 6 bases, the J end by 1 base, with 12 bases between. The CDR3 DNA reads as TGCAGTGCCACCCGGACAGCCCAAGAGACCCAGTACTTC. Translating gives CSATRTAQETQYF.

The chain carries TRBV11-3 and TRBJ2-2; 9 bases agree with TRBD1. The CDR3 extends over 15 amino acids. Germline lookup yields CDR1 SGHNT and CDR2 YENEEA. Trimming took 5 bases from V and 6 from J; bases not matched to a gene: 7. The CDR3 is CASSQQGAGAGELFF. In DNA form, the CDR3 reads TGTGCCAGCAGCCAACAGGGGGCGGGGGCCGGGGAGCTGTTTTTT.

This clonotype was recorded a few times. This rearrangement joins TRBV20-1 to TRBJ2-3; D is possibly TRBD2 (6 bases). CDR3 length equals 13 residues. Germline V gene sequence: CDR1 DFQATT, CDR2 SNEGSKA (reference sequence). V lost 3 bases, J lost 4 bases, and 11 bases lay in between. The CDR3 DNA reads TGCAGTGCTAGTGATGGAGGGGCAGATACGCAGTATTTT. It specifies CSASDGGADTQYF.

The genes are TRBV5-6 and TRBJ2-2; D is undetermined. V shed 0 bases and J shed 7 bases, with 13 bases lying between them. Looked up from germline, CDR1 is SGHDT and CDR2 is YYEEEE. The length of the CDR3 is 15 residues. In DNA, the CDR3 is TGTGCCAGCAGCTTGGAAATTCGGTCGGTCGGGGAGCTGTTTTTT. Translating gives CASSLEIRSVGELFF.

V usage is TRBV20-1 and J usage is TRBJ2-2; D is ambiguous. Germline V gene data show CDR1 as DFQATT and CDR2 as SNEGSKA (reference sequence). CDR3 length: 14 residues. The germline V and J ends were trimmed by 3 bases and 1 base, with 9 bases remaining between them. As DNA, the CDR3 is TGCAGTGCTAGCAGGACCCAGAACACCGGGGAGCTGTTTTTT. Translating it yields CSASRTQNTGELFF.

The genes are TRBV12-3 or TRBV12-4 and TRBJ1-1; the D gene is possibly TRBD1 (6 bases). Deletions cut 6 bases from V and 6 bases from J, with 17 bases between. The CDR3 has 14 amino acids. CDR3 sequence (DNA): TGTGCCAGCAGGTACTCTCCGACAGGCCCTGAAGCTTTCTTT. This translates into CASRYSPTGPEAFF.

In its sample, this clonotype was seen a few times. This chain joins TRBV24-1 and TRBJ1-2; 10 bases agree with TRBD1. The J segment lost 5 bases and the V segment lost 3 bases, leaving 8 bases of the junction unmatched. The CDR3 sequence is 16 residues long. Germline assignment: CDR1 KGHDR and CDR2 SFDVKD. The CDR3 DNA reads TGTGCCACCAGTGATCCCGGGACAGGGGAAGGGTATGGCTACACCTTC. It specifies CATSDPGTGEGYGYTF.

The CDR3: CSAARGGLNTEAFF. The CDR3 region has the DNA TGCAGTGCTGCCCGGGGCGGATTGAACACTGAAGCTTTCTTT. This sequence joins TRBV20-1 and TRBJ1-1; TRBD1 is a possible D gene (5 bases). The CDR3 is 14 residues long. The V end lost 5 bases, the J end lost 0 bases, and 13 bases lay between the germline ends. Germline V gene sequence: CDR1 DFQATT, CDR2 SNEGSKA (reference sequence).

This clonotype was seen a handful of times. The chain recombines TRBV20-1 with TRBJ1-1; the match to TRBD1 covers 10 bases. CDR1 and CDR2 from the germline V gene are DFQATT and SNEGSKA (reference sequence). The CDR3 consists of 13 residues. The chain's CDR3 is CRLDRGKSTEAFF. The CDR3 DNA reads as TGCAGGTTGGACAGGGGGAAGAGCACTGAAGCTTTCTTT.

In its sample, this clonotype was seen many times. The chain carries TRBV29-1 and TRBJ1-5, with D possibly TRBD1 on 5 matching bases. V was cut by 4 bases and J by 0 bases, with 13 bases left in between. The germline CDR1 and CDR2 sequences are SQVTM and ANQGSEA. This CDR3 has 15 amino acids. In DNA form, the CDR3 reads TGCAGCGTTGTGGTCAGGGCGGGTAGCAATCAGCCCCAGCATTTT. It codes for CSVVVRAGSNQPQHF.